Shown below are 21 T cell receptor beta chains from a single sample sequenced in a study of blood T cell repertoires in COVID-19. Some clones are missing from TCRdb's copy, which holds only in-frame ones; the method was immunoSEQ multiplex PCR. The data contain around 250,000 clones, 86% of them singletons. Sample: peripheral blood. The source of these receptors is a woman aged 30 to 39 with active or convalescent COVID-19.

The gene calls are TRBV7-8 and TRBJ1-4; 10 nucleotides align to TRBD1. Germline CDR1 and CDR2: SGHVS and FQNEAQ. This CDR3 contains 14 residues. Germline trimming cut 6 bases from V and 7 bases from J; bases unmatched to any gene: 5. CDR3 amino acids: CASSPRTGGEKLFF. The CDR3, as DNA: TGTGCCAGCAGTCCTAGGACAGGGGGTGAAAAACTGTTTTTT. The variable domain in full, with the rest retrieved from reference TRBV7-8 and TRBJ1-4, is GAGVSQSPRYKVAKRGQDVALRCDPISGHVSLFWYQQALGQGPEFLTYFQNEAQLDKSGLPSDRFFAERPEGSVSTLKIQRTQQEDSAVYLCASSPRTGGEKLFFGSGTQLSVL.

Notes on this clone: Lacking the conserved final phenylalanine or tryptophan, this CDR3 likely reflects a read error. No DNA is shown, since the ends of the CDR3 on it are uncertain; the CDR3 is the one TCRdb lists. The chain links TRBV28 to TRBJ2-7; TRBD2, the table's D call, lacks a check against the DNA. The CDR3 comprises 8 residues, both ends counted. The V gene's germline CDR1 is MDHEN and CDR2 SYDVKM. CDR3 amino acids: CASSAAWR.

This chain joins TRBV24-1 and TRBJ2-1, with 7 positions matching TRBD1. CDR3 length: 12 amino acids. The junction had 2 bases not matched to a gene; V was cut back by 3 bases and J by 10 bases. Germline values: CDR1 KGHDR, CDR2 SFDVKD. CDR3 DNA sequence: TGTGCCACCAGTGATGCGGACAGGGAGCAGTTCTTC. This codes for CATSDADREQFF.

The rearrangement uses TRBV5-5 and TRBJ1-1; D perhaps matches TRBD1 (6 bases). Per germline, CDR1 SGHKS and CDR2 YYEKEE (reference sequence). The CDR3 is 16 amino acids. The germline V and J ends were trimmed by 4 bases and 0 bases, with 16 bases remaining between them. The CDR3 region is CASSRSQGYMNTEAFF. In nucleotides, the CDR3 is TGTGCCAGCAGCCGTTCACAGGGTTACATGAACACTGAAGCTTTCTTT.

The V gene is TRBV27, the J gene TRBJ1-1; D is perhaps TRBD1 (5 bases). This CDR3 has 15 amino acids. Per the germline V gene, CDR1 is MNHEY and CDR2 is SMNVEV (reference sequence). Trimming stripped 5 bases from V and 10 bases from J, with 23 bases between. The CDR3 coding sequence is TGTGCCAGCAGTCCGGGGGTTCGAGAAATTGCACGAGCTTTCTTT. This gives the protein CASSPGVREIARAFF.

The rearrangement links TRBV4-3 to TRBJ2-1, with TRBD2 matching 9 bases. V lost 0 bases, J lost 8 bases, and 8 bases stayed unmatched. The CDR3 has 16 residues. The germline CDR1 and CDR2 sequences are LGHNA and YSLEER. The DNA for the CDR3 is TGCGCCAGCAGCCAAGATTTAGGCGGGGGGGCGGATGAGCAGTTCTTC. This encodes CASSQDLGGGADEQFF.

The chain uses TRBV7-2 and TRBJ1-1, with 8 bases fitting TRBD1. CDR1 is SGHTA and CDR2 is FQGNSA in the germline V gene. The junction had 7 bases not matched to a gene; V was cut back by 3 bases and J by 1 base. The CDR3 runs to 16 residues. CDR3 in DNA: TGTGCCAGCAGCTTTTACAGGGGGGCGAAGAACACTGAAGCTTTCTTT. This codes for CASSFYRGAKNTEAFF. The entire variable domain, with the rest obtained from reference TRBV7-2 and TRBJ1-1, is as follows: GAGVSQSPSNKVTEKGKDVELRCDPISGHTALYWYRQSLGQGLEFLIYFQGNSAPDKSGLPSDRFSAERTGGSVSTLTIQRTQQEDSAVYLCASSFYRGAKNTEAFFGQGTRLTVV.

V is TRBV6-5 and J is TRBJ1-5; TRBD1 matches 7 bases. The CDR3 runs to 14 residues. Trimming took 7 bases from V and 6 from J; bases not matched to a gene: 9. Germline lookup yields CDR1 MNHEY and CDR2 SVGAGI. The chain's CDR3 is CASKSRGGRQPQHF. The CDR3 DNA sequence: TGTGCCAGCAAATCTAGAGGGGGCCGTCAGCCCCAGCATTTT.

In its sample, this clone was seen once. The CDR3 nucleotides are TGTGCCACTCATGGACAGGGGGCTATCCACTATGGCTACACCTTC. Protein sequence: CATHGQGAIHYGYTF. J is TRBJ1-2 and V is TRBV19; 11 bases agree with TRBD1. The CDR3 covers 15 residues. Germline trimming cut 10 bases from V and 3 bases from J; bases unmatched to any gene: 10. Germline V gene data show CDR1 as LNHDA and CDR2 as SQIVND (reference sequence).

DNA for the CDR3: TGTGCCACCAGTGATGAAAGGACAGACTATGGCTACACCTTC. Translating it yields CATSDERTDYGYTF. The chain is built from TRBV24-1 and TRBJ1-2; tentative D call: TRBD1 (6 bases). Germline lookup yields CDR1 KGHDR and CDR2 SFDVKD. V lost 3 bases and J 3 bases, leaving 10 bases between the germline ends. This CDR3 is built from 14 residues.

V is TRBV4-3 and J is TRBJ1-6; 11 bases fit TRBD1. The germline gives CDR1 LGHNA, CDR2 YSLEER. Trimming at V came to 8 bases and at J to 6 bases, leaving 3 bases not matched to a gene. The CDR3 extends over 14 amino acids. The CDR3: CASGQGALNSPLHF. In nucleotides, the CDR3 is TGCGCCAGCGGACAGGGGGCTCTTAATTCACCCCTCCACTTT.

The CDR3 loop reads CASSFRDRANYGYTF. Here the CDR3 DNA reads TGTGCCAGCAGCTTTCGGGACAGGGCCAACTATGGCTACACCTTC. The chain joins TRBV5-4 to TRBJ1-2, with 9 bases lining up with TRBD1. Germline V gene sequence: CDR1 SGHNT, CDR2 YYREEE (reference sequence). The CDR3 sequence is 15 residues long. The junction had 4 bases not matched to a gene; V was cut back by 2 bases and J by 2 bases.

The CDR3 region has the DNA TGTGCCAGCAGGTCAGGGGGGACAGGGAGGAATCAGCCCCAGCATTTT. It specifies CASRSGGTGRNQPQHF. The chain couples TRBV2 to TRBJ1-5; 9 bases align to TRBD1. Germline values: CDR1 SNHLY, CDR2 FYNNEI. Trimming took 6 bases from V and 4 from J; bases not matched to a gene: 10. This CDR3 comprises 16 residues.

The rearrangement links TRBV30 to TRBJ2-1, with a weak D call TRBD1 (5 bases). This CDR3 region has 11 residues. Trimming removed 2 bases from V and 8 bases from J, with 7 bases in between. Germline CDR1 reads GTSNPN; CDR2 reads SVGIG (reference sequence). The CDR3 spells CAWSHRYEQFF. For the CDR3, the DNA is TGTGCCTGGAGTCACAGGTATGAGCAGTTCTTC.

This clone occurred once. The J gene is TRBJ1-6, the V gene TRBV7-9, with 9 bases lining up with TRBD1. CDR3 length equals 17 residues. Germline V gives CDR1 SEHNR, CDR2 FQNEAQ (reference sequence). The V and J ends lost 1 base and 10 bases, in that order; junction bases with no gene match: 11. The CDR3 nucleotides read TGTGCCAGCAGCTTAGATCTCACAGGGGGCACGGGATCACCCCTCCACTTT. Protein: CASSLDLTGGTGSPLHF.

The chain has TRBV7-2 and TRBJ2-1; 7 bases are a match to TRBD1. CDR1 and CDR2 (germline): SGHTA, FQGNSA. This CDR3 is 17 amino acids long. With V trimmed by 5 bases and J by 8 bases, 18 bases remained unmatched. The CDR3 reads CASSARPRTTGVDEQFF. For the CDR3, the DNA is TGTGCCAGCAGCGCCCGCCCGAGGACCACAGGGGTCGATGAGCAGTTCTTC.

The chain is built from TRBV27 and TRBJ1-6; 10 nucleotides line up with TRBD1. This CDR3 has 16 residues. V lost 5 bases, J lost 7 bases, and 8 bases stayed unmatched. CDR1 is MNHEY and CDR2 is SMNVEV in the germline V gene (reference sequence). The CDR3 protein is CASSAMGQGRNSPLHF. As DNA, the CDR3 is TGTGCCAGCAGTGCTATGGGACAGGGGCGCAATTCACCCCTCCACTTT.

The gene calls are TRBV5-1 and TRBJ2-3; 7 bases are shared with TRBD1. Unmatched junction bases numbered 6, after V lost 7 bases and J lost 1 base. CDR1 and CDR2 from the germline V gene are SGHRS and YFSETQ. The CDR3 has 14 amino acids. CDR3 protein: CASERGPGTDTQYF. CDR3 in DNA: TGCGCCAGCGAGAGGGGGCCTGGCACAGATACGCAGTATTTT.

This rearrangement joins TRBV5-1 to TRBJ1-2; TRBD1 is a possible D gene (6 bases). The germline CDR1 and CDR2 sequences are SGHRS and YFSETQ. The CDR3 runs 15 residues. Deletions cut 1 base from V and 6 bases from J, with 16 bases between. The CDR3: CASSLQQGIWDGYTF. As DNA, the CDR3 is TGCGCCAGCAGCTTGCAACAGGGAATCTGGGATGGCTACACCTTC.

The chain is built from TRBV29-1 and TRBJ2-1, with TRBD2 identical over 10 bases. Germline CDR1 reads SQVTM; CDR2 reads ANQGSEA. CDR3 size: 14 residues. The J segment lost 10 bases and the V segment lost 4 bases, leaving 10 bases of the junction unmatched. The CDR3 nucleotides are TGCAGCGTTGGGAAGGCTAGCGGGGGCCAGGAGCAGTTCTTC. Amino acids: CSVGKASGGQEQFF.

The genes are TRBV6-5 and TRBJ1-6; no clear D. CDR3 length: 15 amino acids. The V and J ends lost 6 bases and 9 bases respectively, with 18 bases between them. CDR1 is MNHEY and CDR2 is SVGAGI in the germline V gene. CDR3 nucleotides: TGTGCCAGCAGCCCCATAAACCGGGGTCGTTCACCCCTCCACTTT. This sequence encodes CASSPINRGRSPLHF.